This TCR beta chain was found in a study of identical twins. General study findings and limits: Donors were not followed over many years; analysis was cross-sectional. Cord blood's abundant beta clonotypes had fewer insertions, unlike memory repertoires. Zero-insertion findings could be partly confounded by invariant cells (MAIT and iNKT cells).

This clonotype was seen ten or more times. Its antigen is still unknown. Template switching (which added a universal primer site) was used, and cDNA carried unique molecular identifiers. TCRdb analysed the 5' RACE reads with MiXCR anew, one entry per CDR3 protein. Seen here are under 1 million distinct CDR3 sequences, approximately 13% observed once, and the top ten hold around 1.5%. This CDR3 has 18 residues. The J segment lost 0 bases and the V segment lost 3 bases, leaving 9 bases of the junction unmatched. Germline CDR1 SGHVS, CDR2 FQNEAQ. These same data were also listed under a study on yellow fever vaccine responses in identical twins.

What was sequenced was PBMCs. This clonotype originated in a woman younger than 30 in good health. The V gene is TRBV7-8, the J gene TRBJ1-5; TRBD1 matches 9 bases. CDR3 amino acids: CASSFTGGAPYSNQPQHF. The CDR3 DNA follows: TGTGCCAGCAGCTTCACAGGGGGCGCCCCCTATAGCAATCAGCCCCAGCATTTT. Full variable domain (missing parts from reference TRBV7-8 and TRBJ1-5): GAGVSQSPRYKVAKRGQDVALRCDPISGHVSLFWYQQALGQGPEFLTYFQNEAQLDKSGLPSDRFFAERPEGSVSTLKIQRTQQEDSAVYLCASSFTGGAPYSNQPQHFGDGTRLSIL.